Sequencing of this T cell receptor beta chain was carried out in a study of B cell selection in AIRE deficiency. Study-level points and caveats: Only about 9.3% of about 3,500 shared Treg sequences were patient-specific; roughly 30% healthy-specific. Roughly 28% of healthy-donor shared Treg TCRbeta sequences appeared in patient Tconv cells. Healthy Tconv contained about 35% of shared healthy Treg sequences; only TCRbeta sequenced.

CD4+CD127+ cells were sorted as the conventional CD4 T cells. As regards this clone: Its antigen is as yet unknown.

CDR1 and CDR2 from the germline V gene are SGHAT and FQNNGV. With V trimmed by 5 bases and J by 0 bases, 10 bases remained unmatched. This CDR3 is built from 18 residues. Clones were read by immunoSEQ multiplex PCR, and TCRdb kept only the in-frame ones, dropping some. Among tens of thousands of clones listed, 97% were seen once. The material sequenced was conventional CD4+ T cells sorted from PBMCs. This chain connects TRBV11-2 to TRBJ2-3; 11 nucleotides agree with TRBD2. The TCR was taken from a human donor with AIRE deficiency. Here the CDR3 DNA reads TGTGCCAGCAGCGCGGGACTAGCGGAGTGGGGTAGCACAGATACGCAGTATTTT. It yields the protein CASSAGLAEWGSTDTQYF.